This TCR beta chain was found in a study of blood T cells in healthy people across ages. A second about 6 to 11 cycle PCR used barcoded and J-beta primers. TCRdb passed the 5' RACE reads through MiXCR, listing each CDR3 protein once. The sample comprises fewer than 750,000 distinct CDR3 sequences, 52% of which are singletons, and approximately 13% rests with the top ten. The CDR3 consists of 15 residues. Germline CDR1 and CDR2: SGHRS and YFSETQ. Trimming cost V 0 bases and J 2 bases, with 11 bases left between them. This rearrangement joins TRBV5-1 to TRBJ1-2; D perhaps matches TRBD1 (6 bases). The sample taken for sequencing was blood. This sequence originates from a woman over 75 in good health. This chain's CDR3 is CASSLGVTGNYGYTF. The CDR3 region has the DNA TGCGCCAGCAGCTTGGGGGTCACAGGGAACTATGGCTACACCTTC.